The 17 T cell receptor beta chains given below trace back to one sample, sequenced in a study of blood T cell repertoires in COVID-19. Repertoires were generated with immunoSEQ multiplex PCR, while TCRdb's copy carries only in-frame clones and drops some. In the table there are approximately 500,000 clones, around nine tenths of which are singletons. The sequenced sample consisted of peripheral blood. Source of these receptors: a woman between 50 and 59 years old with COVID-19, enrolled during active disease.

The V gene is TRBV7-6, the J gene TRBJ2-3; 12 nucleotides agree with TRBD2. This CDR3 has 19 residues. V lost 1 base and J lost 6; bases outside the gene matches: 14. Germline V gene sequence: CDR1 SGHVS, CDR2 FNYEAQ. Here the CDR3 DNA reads TGTGCCAGCAGCTTAGTAGGCCGTGGTACTAGCGGGGGGTTGGATACGCAGTATTTT. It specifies CASSLVGRGTSGGLDTQYF.

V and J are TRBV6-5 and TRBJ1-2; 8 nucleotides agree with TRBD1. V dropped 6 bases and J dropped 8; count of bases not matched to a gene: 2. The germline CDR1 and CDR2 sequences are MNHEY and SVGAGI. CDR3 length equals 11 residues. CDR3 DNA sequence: TGTGCCAGCAGCAGGGGGCAAGGCTACACCTTC. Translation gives CASSRGQGYTF.

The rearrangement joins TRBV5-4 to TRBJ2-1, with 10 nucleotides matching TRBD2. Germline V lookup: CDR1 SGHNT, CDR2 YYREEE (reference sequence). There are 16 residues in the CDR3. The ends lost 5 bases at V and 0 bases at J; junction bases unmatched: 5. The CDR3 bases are TGTGCCAGCAGAGGCACTAGCGGGGCCTCCTACAATGAGCAGTTCTTC. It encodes CASRGTSGASYNEQFF. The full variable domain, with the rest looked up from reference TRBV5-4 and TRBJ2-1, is ETGVTQSPTHLIKTRGQQVTLRCSSQSGHNTVSWYQQALGQGPQFIFQYYREEENGRGNFPPRFSGLQFPNYSSELNVNALELDDSALYLCASRGTSGASYNEQFFGPGTRLTVL.

CDR3 nucleotides: TGTGCCAGCAGCCGGGAGAGCGGGGAGCTGTTTTTT. It codes for CASSRESGELFF. The chain is built from TRBV7-9 and TRBJ2-2, with a tentative D call TRBD2 (6 bases). The V end was cut by 5 bases, the J end by 7 bases, with 8 bases between. Germline loops: CDR1 SEHNR, CDR2 FQNEAQ (reference sequence). CDR3 length equals 12 residues.

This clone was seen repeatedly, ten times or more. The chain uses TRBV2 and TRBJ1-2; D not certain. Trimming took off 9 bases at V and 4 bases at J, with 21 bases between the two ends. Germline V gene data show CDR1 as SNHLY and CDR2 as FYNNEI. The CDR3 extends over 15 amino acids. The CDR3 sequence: CASCDPWQAGYGYTF. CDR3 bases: TGTGCCAGTTGCGATCCTTGGCAGGCGGGCTATGGCTACACCTTC.

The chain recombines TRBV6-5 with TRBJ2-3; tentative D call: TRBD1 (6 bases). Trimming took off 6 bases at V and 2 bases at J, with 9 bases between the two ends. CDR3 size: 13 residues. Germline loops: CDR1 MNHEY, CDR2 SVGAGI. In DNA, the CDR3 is TGTGCCAGCAGGGACAGCCTCACAGATACGCAGTATTTT. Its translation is CASRDSLTDTQYF.

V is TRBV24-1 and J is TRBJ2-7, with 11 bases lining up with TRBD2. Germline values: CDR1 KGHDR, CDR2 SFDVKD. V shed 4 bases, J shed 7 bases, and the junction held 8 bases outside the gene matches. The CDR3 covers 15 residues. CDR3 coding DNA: TGTGCCACCAGTGACTCCGGACTAGCGGGTAAGGAGCAGTACTTC. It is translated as CATSDSGLAGKEQYF.

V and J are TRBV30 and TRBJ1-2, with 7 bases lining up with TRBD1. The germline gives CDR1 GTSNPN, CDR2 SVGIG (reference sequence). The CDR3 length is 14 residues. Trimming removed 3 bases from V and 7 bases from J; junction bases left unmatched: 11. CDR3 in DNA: TGTGCCTGGAGCACCCACAGGGGCGCCTCTGGCTACACCTTC. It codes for CAWSTHRGASGYTF.

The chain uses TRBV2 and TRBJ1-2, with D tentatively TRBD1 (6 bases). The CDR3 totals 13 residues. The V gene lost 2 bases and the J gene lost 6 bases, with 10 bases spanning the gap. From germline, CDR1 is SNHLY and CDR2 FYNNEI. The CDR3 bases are TGTGCCAGCAGTGAAACAGGGAGGGATGGCTACACCTTC. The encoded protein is CASSETGRDGYTF. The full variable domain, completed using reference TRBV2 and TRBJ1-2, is EPEVTQTPSHQVTQMGQEVILRCVPISNHLYFYWYRQILGQKVEFLVSFYNNEISEKSEIFDDQFSVERPDGSNFTLKIRSTKLEDSAMYFCASSETGRDGYTFGSGTRLTVV.

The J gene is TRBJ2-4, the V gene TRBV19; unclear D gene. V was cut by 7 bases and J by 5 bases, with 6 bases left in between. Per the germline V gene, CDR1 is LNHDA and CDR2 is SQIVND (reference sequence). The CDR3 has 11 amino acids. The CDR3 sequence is CASTEENIQYF. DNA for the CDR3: TGTGCCAGTACAGAGGAAAACATTCAGTACTTC.

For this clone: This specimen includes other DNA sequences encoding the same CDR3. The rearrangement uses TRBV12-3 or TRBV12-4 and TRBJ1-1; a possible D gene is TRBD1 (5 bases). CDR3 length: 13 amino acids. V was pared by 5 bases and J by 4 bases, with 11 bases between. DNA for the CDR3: TGTGCCAGCAGTCCCCGGAGGGGCACTGAAGCTTTCTTT. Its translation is CASSPRRGTEAFF.

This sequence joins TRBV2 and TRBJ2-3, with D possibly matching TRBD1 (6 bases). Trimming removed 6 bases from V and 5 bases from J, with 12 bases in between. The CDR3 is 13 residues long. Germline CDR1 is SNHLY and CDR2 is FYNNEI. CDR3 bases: TGTGCCAGCAGGGACAGCGCGAAAGATACGCAGTATTTT. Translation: CASRDSAKDTQYF.

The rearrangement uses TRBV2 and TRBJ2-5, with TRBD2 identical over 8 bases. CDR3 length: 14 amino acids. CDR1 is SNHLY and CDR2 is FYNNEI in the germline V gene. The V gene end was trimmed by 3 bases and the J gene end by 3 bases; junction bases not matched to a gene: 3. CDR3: CASSDRAGEETQYF. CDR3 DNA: TGTGCCAGCAGTGACCGAGCGGGGGAAGAGACCCAGTACTTC.

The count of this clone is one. CDR3 DNA: TGTGCCAGCAGCCATTCCGGACAGGGAGAATCCGAGCAGTACTTC. It codes for CASSHSGQGESEQYF. This chain uses TRBV3-1 (or the pseudogene TRBV3-2) with TRBJ2-7, with TRBD1 identical over 8 bases. The CDR3 totals 15 residues. The V gene's germline CDR1 is LGHDT and CDR2 YNNKEL (reference sequence). Trimming at V came to 3 bases and at J to 6 bases, leaving 10 bases not matched to a gene.

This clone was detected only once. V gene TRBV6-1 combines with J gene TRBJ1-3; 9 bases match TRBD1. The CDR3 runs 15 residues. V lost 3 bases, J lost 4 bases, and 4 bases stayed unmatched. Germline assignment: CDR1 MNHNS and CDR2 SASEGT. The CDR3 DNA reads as TGTGCCAGCAGTGAGGACAGGGGAGGAGGAAACACCATATATTTT. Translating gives CASSEDRGGGNTIYF.

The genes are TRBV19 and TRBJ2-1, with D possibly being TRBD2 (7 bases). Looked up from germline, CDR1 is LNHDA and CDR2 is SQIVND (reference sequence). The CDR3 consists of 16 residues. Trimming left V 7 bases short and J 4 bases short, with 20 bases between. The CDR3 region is CASTPWEGGHYNEQFF. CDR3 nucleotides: TGTGCCAGTACCCCCTGGGAGGGGGGACATTACAATGAGCAGTTCTTC.

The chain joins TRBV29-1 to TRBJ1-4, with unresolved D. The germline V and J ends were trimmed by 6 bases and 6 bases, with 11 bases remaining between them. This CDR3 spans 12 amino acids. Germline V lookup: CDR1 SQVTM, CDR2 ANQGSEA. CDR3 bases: TGCAGCGTCCGCGGTAACTATGAAAAACTGTTTTTT. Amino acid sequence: CSVRGNYEKLFF.